The clone carrying this T cell receptor beta chain turned up a few times. Clones were sequenced by immunoSEQ multiplex PCR, and TCRdb holds only the in-frame ones, with some missing. Among around 62,000 clones listed, more than 70% were seen once. This sample is drawn from a study of PD-L1 blockade in urothelial cancer. Documented time point: peripheral blood 6 weeks after treatment start. V shed 6 bases, J shed 12 bases, and the junction held 13 bases outside the gene matches. Per germline, CDR1 GTSNPN and CDR2 SVGIG (reference sequence). This CDR3 is 13 amino acids long. This specimen was PBMCs, taken around atezolizumab (anti-PD-L1) treatment. The sequence was collected from a man aged 55 to 70 with urothelial cancer. The chain has TRBV30 and TRBJ1-1; TRBD1 agrees at 10 bases. The CDR3 nucleotides are TGTGCCTGCGGGGATCGGGACAGGGGCGTAACTTTCTTT. Amino acids: CACGDRDRGVTFF.